The present T cell receptor beta chain was sequenced within a study of CD8+CD57+ T cells in acquired aplastic anemia. This clonotype appeared many times. Antigen: not known. Template material for TCR beta VDJ and CDR3 profiling consisted of genomic DNA. One entry per CDR3 protein, called by TCRdb with MiXCR from the reads. The sample contains 180,000 or so distinct CDR3 sequences, approximately 46% of which appear only once. Study-level points and caveats: Between the patient and control groups, CD8+ Simpson's diversity did not differ significantly.

This CDR3 has 14 residues. V lost 6 bases, J lost 6 bases, and 18 bases lay in between. Looked up from germline, CDR1 is SQVTM and CDR2 is ANQGSEA. Sequenced: sorted CD4+, CD8+, or CD8+CD57+ T cells (not recorded which) from PBMCs. The chain employs TRBV29-1 and TRBJ2-1, with a tentative D call TRBD1 (5 bases). This clonotype was obtained from a human donor in good health. CDR3 bases: TGCAGCGTACTGGGAAAGGGGTTTTCCAATGAGCAGTTCTTC. This sequence encodes CSVLGKGFSNEQFF.